These 7 T cell receptor beta chains were all obtained from the same sample, sequenced in a study of cytomegalovirus exposure and HLA in healthy donors. Only in-frame clones appear in the TCRdb table, and some are missing; sequencing was by immunoSEQ multiplex PCR. The table records about 73,000 clones, roughly 95% of them present only once. The sequencing input was PBMCs. The receptors shown here come from a young man in good health and CMV-seronegative.

V and J are TRBV14 and TRBJ1-2; D call uncertain. The V end was cut by 1 base, the J end by 7 bases, with 13 bases between. The CDR3 sequence is 14 residues long. Germline V gives CDR1 SGHDN, CDR2 FVKESK. The CDR3 coding sequence is TGTGCCAGCAGCCAAGTGGCCTTTGGAGGTGGCTACACCTTC. This codes for CASSQVAFGGGYTF.

The chain recombines TRBV27 with TRBJ2-1; 9 nucleotides line up with TRBD1. Germline CDR1 and CDR2: MNHEY and SMNVEV (reference sequence). V lost 3 bases and J lost 7; bases outside the gene matches: 7. CDR3 length: 15 amino acids. Here the CDR3 DNA reads TGTGCCAGCAGTTTGTTCACAGGGGGCCCGAATGAGCAGTTCTTC. It codes for CASSLFTGGPNEQFF.

V gene TRBV14 combines with J gene TRBJ2-6; the match to TRBD1 covers 8 bases. V lost 4 bases to trimming and J lost 2 bases; unmatched junction nucleotides: 7. Germline V CDR1 and CDR2: SGHDN, FVKESK. CDR3 length equals 17 residues. As DNA, the CDR3 is TGTGCCAGCAGCCCAGGACAGGGTGAAGCTGGGGCCAACGTCCTGACTTTC. Its translation: CASSPGQGEAGANVLTF.

The chain combines TRBV5-4 with TRBJ2-7, with D perhaps TRBD2 (5 bases). Per the germline V gene, CDR1 is SGHNT and CDR2 is YYREEE (reference sequence). Trimming left V 0 bases short and J 2 bases short, with 15 bases between. The length of the CDR3 is 16 residues. CDR3: CASSLASRGGTYEQYF. In nucleotides, the CDR3 is TGTGCCAGCAGCTTGGCCAGCCGGGGTGGAACCTACGAGCAGTACTTC.

This sequence joins TRBV29-1 and TRBJ2-2; 7 bases fit TRBD1. CDR1 is SQVTM and CDR2 is ANQGSEA in the germline V gene. This CDR3 is 15 amino acids long. Trimming cost V 6 bases and J 0 bases; bases outside gene matches: 7. In DNA form, the CDR3 reads TGCAGCGTGGCCCTAGGGACAGCGAACACCGGGGAGCTGTTTTTT. This encodes CSVALGTANTGELFF.

V gene TRBV18 combines with J gene TRBJ2-3, with TRBD2 matching over 16 bases. The CDR3 consists of 17 residues. Per the germline V gene, CDR1 is KGHSH and CDR2 is LQKENI. The trim removed 5 bases at V and 4 bases at J, leaving 6 bases unmatched. The CDR3 region has the DNA TGTGCCAGCTCAGTGGGACTAGCGGGGGGGCCCGCAGATACGCAGTATTTT. Translating gives CASSVGLAGGPADTQYF.

The rearrangement uses TRBV28 and TRBJ2-5; D is perhaps TRBD1 (5 bases). CDR1 is MDHEN and CDR2 is SYDVKM in the germline V gene. CDR3 length: 13 amino acids. Trimming removed 6 bases from V and 5 bases from J, with 13 bases in between. In DNA form, the CDR3 reads TGTGCCAGCAGAACCAGGGTTGCGGAGACCCAGTACTTC. Translated, it gives CASRTRVAETQYF.